These T cell receptor beta chains were read from a single sample in a study of control samples from healthy donors and cancer patients. This table comes from immunoSEQ multiplex PCR, and its TCRdb copy is limited to in-frame clones, with some not included. Seen here are 55,000 to 85,000 clones, over 75% observed once, and the top ten hold under 3%. Sequences were obtained from PBMCs. Receptors originate from a woman aged 50 to 60 with head and neck cancer. Each CDR3 is given with its conserved first and last residue. D genes are given only for firm matches.

v_call	d_call	j_call	cdr3_aa	cdr3_nt
TRBV3-1/TRBV3-2	TRBD2	TRBJ2-3	CASSSPLAGGPDTQYF	TGTGCCAGCAGCTCTCCCCTAGCGGGGGGGCCGGATACGCAGTATTTT
TRBV19	-	TRBJ1-5	CASSPEGGYNQPQHF	TGTGCCAGTAGTCCAGAGGGGGGTTACAATCAGCCCCAGCATTTT
TRBV2	-	TRBJ1-6	CASSEVTGLNSPLHF	TGTGCCAGCAGTGAAGTTACAGGCCTCAATTCACCCCTCCACTTT
TRBV9	-	TRBJ1-1	CASNTGPASLNTEAFF	TGTGCCAGCAATACAGGGCCCGCGTCGCTGAACACTGAAGCTTTCTTT
TRBV12-5	TRBD2	TRBJ2-1	CASAPPLGGGYNEQFF	TGTGCTAGTGCTCCCCCTTTGGGGGGGGGATACAATGAGCAGTTCTTC
TRBV5-8	-	TRBJ1-1	CASSRPTGLGTEAFF	TGTGCCAGCAGCCGTCCCACTGGCTTGGGTACTGAAGCTTTCTTT
TRBV5-1	-	TRBJ2-3	CASSPPADTQYF	TGCGCCAGCAGCCCCCCCGCGGATACGCAGTATTTT
TRBV6-5	TRBD1	TRBJ2-3	CASSLTGECYF	TGTGCCAGCAGTCTAACAGGGGAATGCTATTTT
TRBV28	-	TRBJ1-2	CASSATRGNYGYTF	TGTGCCAGCAGTGCCACAAGGGGTAACTATGGCTACACCTTC
TRBV18	-	TRBJ1-1	CASSGLARAEAFF	TGTGCCAGCTCAGGCCTAGCTCGGGCTGAAGCTTTCTTT
TRBV7-2	-	TRBJ2-3	CASRRVGGGGDTQYF	TGTGCCAGCAGGAGGGTGGGGGGTGGAGGAGATACGCAGTATTTT
TRBV30	-	TRBJ1-1	CAWSDGTHDTEAFF	TGTGCCTGGAGTGATGGGACCCACGACACTGAAGCTTTCTTT
TRBV5-1	-	TRBJ2-2	CASSHRRGGVTGELFF	TGCGCCAGCAGCCACCGGAGGGGGGGCGTCACCGGGGAGCTGTTTTTT
TRBV29-1	-	TRBJ1-5	CSVEEEGLRRGQPQHF	TGCAGCGTTGAAGAGGAGGGCCTTCGGCGTGGTCAGCCCCAGCATTTT
TRBV27	-	TRBJ1-6	CASSTRSGYSPLHF	TGTGCCAGCAGTACCCGGAGCGGTTATTCACCCCTCCACTTT